Listed below are T cell receptor beta chains from one sample, sequenced in a study of read filtering for tumor transcriptome and immune sequencing. TCRdb redid the calling of the reads with MiXCR, one entry per CDR3 protein. The table lists over 50,000 distinct CDR3 sequences, about 14% of them singletons. The source material was a population of CD138-negative cells sorted from bone marrow. The receptors shown here come from a donor over 35 with multiple myeloma. The CDR3 runs from the conserved cysteine through the conserved F or W. The D gene is left open where the match is weak. Only some rows state a clone size, as once, few, many or a class for expanded clones.

j_call d_call v_call clone_size cdr3_aa cdr3_nt
TRBJ2-7 NA TRBV6-1 many CASTTNLLATPYEQYF TGTGCCAGCACCACAAACCTCTTGGCTACCCCCTACGAGCAGTACTTC
TRBJ1-1 NA TRBV29-1 few CSVASGPEAFF TGCAGCGTTGCATCAGGGCCTGAAGCTTTCTTT
TRBJ2-1 TRBD2 TRBV7-2 few CASSFLAGGSPYNEQFF TGTGCCAGCAGCTTCCTAGCGGGGGGTAGCCCCTACAATGAGCAGTTCTTC
TRBJ2-7 NA TRBV14 many CASSQFISGGAYEQYF TGTGCCAGCAGCCAATTCATTTCCGGGGGTGCCTACGAGCAGTACTTC
TRBJ1-2 NA TRBV24-1 few CATSGPRGFADGYTF TGTGCCACCAGTGGGCCACGAGGTTTCGCCGATGGCTACACCTTC
TRBJ2-2 NA TRBV7-9 many CASSANPGTGELFF TGTGCCAGCAGCGCGAACCCCGGGACCGGGGAGCTGTTTTTT
TRBJ1-2 NA TRBV3-1 many CASSQGGVSPYGYTF TGTGCCAGCAGCCAAGGAGGGGTCAGCCCCTATGGCTACACCTTC
TRBJ1-1 TRBD1 TRBV9 many CASSEGADTEAFF TGTGCCAGCTCAGAGGGGGCGGACACTGAAGCTTTCTTT
TRBJ2-1 TRBD2 TRBV20-1 many CSASPLAGGHNEQFF TGCAGTGCTAGCCCCCTAGCGGGAGGTCACAATGAGCAGTTCTTC
TRBJ2-7 NA TRBV20-1 many CSASPVHEQYF TGCAGTGCTAGTCCCGTCCACGAGCAGTACTTC
TRBJ2-1 TRBD2 TRBV20-1 NA CSAKLAEGGNEQFF TGCAGTGCCAAACTAGCGGAAGGCGGCAATGAGCAGTTCTTC
TRBJ2-2 TRBD2 TRBV3-1 many CASRTTSGNTGELFF TGTGCCAGCAGGACGACTAGCGGGAACACCGGGGAGCTGTTTTTT
TRBJ2-1 TRBD2 TRBV5-1 NA CASSLAQLAGGPHNEQFF TGCGCCAGCAGCTTGGCGCAACTAGCGGGAGGGCCACACAATGAGCAGTTCTTC
TRBJ2-7 NA TRBV27 once CASSLVGDLYERYF TGTGCCAGCAGTTTAGTGGGAGATCTGTACGAGCGGTACTTC
TRBJ2-6 NA TRBV12-3/TRBV12-4 many CASKRPSGANVLTF TGTGCCAGCAAAAGGCCCTCTGGGGCCAACGTCCTGACTTTC
TRBJ2-3 TRBD1 TRBV7-8 many CASSPRVDRASTDTQYF TGTGCCAGCAGCCCTCGAGTAGACAGGGCTAGCACAGATACGCAGTATTTT
TRBJ2-1 TRBD2 TRBV15 many CATRHASGDNEQFF TGTGCCACCCGTCACGCTAGCGGGGACAATGAGCAGTTCTTC
TRBJ2-7 NA TRBV7-9 many CASSFAGIVYEQYF TGTGCCAGCAGCTTCGCAGGGATCGTCTACGAGCAGTACTTC
TRBJ2-7 NA TRBV7-9 many CASRGLTYEQYF TGTGCCAGCAGAGGCCTAACCTACGAGCAGTACTTC
TRBJ1-5 TRBD1 TRBV12-3/TRBV12-4 many CASSGTGGYQPQHF TGTGCCAGCAGTGGGACAGGGGGTTATCAGCCCCAGCATTTT
TRBJ2-1 NA TRBV7-8 many CASSPTSYNEQFF TGTGCCAGCAGTCCAACCAGCTACAATGAGCAGTTCTTC
TRBJ2-5 NA TRBV14 many CASSLRSEETQYF TGTGCCAGCAGCCTTAGAAGCGAGGAGACCCAGTACTTC
TRBJ2-6 NA TRBV29-1 NA CSVETTGDGGLSGANVLTF TGCAGCGTTGAAACTACAGGGGACGGGGGACTCTCTGGGGCCAACGTCCTGACTTTC